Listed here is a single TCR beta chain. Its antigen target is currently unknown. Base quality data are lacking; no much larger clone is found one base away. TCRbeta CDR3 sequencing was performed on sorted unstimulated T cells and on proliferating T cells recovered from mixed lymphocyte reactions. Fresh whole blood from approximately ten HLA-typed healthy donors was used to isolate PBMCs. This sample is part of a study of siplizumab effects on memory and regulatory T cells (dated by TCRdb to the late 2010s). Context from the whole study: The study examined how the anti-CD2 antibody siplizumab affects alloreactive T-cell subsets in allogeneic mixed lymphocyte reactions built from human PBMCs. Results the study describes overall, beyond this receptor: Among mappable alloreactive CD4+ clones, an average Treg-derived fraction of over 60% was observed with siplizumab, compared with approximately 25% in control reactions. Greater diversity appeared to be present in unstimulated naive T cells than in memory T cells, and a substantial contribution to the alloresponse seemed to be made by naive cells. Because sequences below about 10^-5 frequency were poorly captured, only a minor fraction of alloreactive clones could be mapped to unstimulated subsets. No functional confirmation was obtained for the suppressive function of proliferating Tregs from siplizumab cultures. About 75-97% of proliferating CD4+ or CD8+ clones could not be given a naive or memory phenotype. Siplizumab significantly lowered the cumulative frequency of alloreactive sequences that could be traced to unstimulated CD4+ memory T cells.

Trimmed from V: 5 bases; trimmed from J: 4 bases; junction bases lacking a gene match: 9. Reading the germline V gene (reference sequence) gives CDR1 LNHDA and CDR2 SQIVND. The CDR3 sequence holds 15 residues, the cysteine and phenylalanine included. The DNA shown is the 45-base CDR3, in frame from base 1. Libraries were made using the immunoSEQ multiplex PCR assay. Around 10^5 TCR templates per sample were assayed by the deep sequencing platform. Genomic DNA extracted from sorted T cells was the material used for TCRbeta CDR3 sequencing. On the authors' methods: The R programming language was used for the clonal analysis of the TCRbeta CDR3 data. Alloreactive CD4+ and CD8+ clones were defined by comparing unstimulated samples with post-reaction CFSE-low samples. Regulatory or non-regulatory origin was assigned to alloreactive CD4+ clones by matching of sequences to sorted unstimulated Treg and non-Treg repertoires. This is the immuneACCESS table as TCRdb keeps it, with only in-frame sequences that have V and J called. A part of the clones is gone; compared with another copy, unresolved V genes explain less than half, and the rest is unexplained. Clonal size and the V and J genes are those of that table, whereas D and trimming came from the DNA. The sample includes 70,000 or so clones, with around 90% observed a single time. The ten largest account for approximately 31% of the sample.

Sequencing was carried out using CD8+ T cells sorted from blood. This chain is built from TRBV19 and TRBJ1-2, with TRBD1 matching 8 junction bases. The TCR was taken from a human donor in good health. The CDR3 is CASSYPTGDVYGYTF. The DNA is TGTGCCAGTAGTTACCCGACAGGGGACGTCTATGGCTACACCTTC.